The rows below give T cell receptor beta chains drawn from one sample of a study of cytomegalovirus exposure and HLA in healthy donors. Produced via immunoSEQ multiplex PCR; TCRdb's table is partial and in-frame only. The table records about 200,000 clones, roughly 80% of them present only once. Specimen: PBMCs. The receptors here all came from a woman in her 30s in good health and CMV-seropositive. Both conserved end residues are part of each CDR3. The D gene is left open where the match is weak. Expanded clones are given a class, and other clones once, few, many or no size at all.

.	TRBV27	.	TRBJ1-5	CASSARVGGDSNQPQHF	TGTGCCAGCAGTGCCCGTGTTGGCGGGGATAGCAATCAGCCCCAGCATTTT
.	TRBV4-2	.	TRBJ1-4	CASSQEDVRSEKLFF	TGTGCCAGCAGCCAAGAAGACGTGAGGAGTGAAAAACTGTTTTTT
.	TRBV6-6	.	TRBJ1-1	CASSPRGRTGITEAFF	TGTGCCAGCAGTCCCAGGGGCCGAACAGGAATCACTGAAGCTTTCTTT
.	TRBV2	.	TRBJ1-2	CASSGRGGYTF	TGTGCCAGCAGTGGCAGGGGCGGCTACACCTTC
.	TRBV4-3	.	TRBJ2-7	CASSQGAGTTYEQYF	TGCGCCAGCAGCCAAGGGGCGGGCACAACCTACGAGCAGTACTTC
.	TRBV5-1	once	TRBJ1-1	CASSLDSGTEAFF	TGCGCCAGCAGCTTGGACAGTGGCACTGAAGCTTTCTTT
TRBD1	TRBV30	few	TRBJ1-5	CAWSSGGWGDQHF	TGTGCCTGGAGTTCAGGGGGCTGGGGGGACCAGCATTTT
TRBD1	TRBV7-7	.	TRBJ2-2	CASSPGQGIGELFF	TGTGCTAGCAGCCCTGGACAGGGAATCGGGGAGCTGTTTTTT
.	TRBV7-2	.	TRBJ1-2	CASSFSQERNYGYTF	TGTGCCAGCAGCTTTTCTCAGGAACGGAACTATGGCTACACCTTC
.	TRBV4-2	.	TRBJ2-3	CASSQEDRGRPFTDTQYF	TGTGCCAGCAGCCAAGAGGATAGAGGCCGTCCATTCACAGATACGCAGTATTTT
.	TRBV5-1	.	TRBJ2-1	CASRRGPPENEQFF	TGCGCCAGCAGGCGGGGCCCGCCCGAAAATGAGCAGTTCTTC
.	TRBV12-5	.	TRBJ1-2	CASGESTNYGYTF	TGTGCTAGTGGGGAGAGTACTAACTATGGCTACACCTTC
.	TRBV2	.	TRBJ1-1	CASSLSRNTEAFF	TGTGCCAGCAGCCTATCAAGGAACACTGAAGCTTTCTTT
TRBD1	TRBV20-1	.	TRBJ1-2	CSVGTGHGYTF	TGCAGTGTCGGGACAGGGCATGGCTACACCTTC
.	TRBV7-3	.	TRBJ2-1	CASSLEGGRSYNEQFF	TGTGCCAGCAGCTTAGAGGGCGGTCGCTCCTACAATGAGCAGTTCTTC
TRBD1	TRBV19	.	TRBJ1-6	CASSMGPGQGSSPLHF	TGTGCCAGTAGTATGGGGCCGGGACAGGGCAGCTCACCCCTCCACTTT
.	TRBV28	.	TRBJ1-6	CASSLWGATGRNSPLHF	TGTGCCAGCAGTTTATGGGGGGCCACGGGGCGGAATTCACCCCTCCACTTT
.	TRBV7-7	.	TRBJ1-6	CASSLPTTGDNSPLHF	TGTGCTAGCAGCTTACCGACGACAGGAGATAATTCACCCCTCCACTTT
.	TRBV2	.	TRBJ1-1	CASTDVSGDTEAFF	TGTGCCAGCACCGACGTATCGGGGGACACTGAAGCTTTCTTT
.	TRBV5-6	once	TRBJ2-1	CASERRDGYSRFF	TGTGCCAGTGAAAGGAGGGACGGATATTCAAGGTTCTTC
.	TRBV28	few	TRBJ2-2	CASSRPGYTGELFF	TGTGCCAGCAGTCGACCCGGGTACACCGGGGAGCTGTTTTTT
.	TRBV7-3	.	TRBJ2-1	CASSLWRRQDHEQFF	TGTGCCAGCAGCTTGTGGAGGAGACAAGATCACGAGCAGTTCTTC
TRBD1	TRBV10-2	once	TRBJ2-7	CASSAFGTGVYEQYF	TGCGCCAGCAGTGCTTTCGGGACAGGGGTTTACGAGCAGTACTTC
TRBD1	TRBV7-2	.	TRBJ1-4	CASSPRTGEGEKLFF	TGTGCCAGCAGCCCCCGGACAGGGGAGGGTGAAAAACTGTTTTTT
TRBD1	TRBV28	.	TRBJ1-2	CASSSPGRGYYGYTF	TGTGCCAGCAGCTCACCGGGCAGGGGGTATTATGGCTACACCTTC
.	TRBV7-9	once	TRBJ1-1	CASSLKGVTEAFF	TGTGCCAGCAGCTTGAAGGGAGTCACTGAAGCTTTCTTT
.	TRBV19	.	TRBJ1-5	CASSTRARYSNQPQHF	TGTGCCAGTAGTACCAGGGCCCGATATAGCAATCAGCCCCAGCATTTT
.	TRBV21-1	few	TRBJ1-3	CASSFPLGDFYPSGNTIYF	TGTGCCAGCAGCTTCCCCTTAGGGGACTTTTATCCCTCTGGAAACACCATATATTTT
TRBD1	TRBV5-6	.	TRBJ2-1	CASSSYRWGQGNEQFF	TGTGCCAGCAGTTCCTATCGTTGGGGACAGGGAAATGAGCAGTTCTTC
.	TRBV18	.	TRBJ2-6	CASSTVAMGAAGANVLTF	TGTGCCAGCTCAACCGTGGCTATGGGGGCCGCTGGGGCCAACGTCCTGACTTTC
TRBD2	TRBV27	.	TRBJ2-5	CASSPRTSGEETQYF	TGTGCCAGCAGTCCTCGGACTAGCGGGGAAGAGACCCAGTACTTC
TRBD2	TRBV27	.	TRBJ2-3	CASSYSPGGSTDTQYF	TGTGCCAGCAGCTATTCGCCCGGGGGGTCCACAGATACGCAGTATTTT
.	TRBV7-2	.	TRBJ2-4	CASSLGGSGYDLAKNIQYF	TGTGCCAGCAGCTTAGGGGGTAGCGGTTATGATCTAGCCAAAAACATTCAGTACTTC
.	TRBV1	.	TRBJ2-3	CTSSQVKREGLGVTDTQYF	TGCACCAGCAGCCAAGTTAAACGGGAGGGCCTCGGGGTAACAGATACGCAGTATTTT
TRBD1	TRBV2	once	TRBJ1-5	CASSRTGRNQPQHF	TGTGCCAGCAGTCGGACAGGGCGGAATCAGCCCCAGCATTTT
.	TRBV28	.	TRBJ1-1	CASSLHRVATEAFF	TGTGCCAGCAGTTTACACAGGGTGGCCACTGAAGCTTTCTTT
TRBD1	TRBV7-9	.	TRBJ1-4	CASSLGDRGGDEKLFF	TGTGCCAGCAGCTTGGGAGACAGGGGCGGAGATGAAAAACTGTTTTTT
.	TRBV5-1	.	TRBJ2-4	CASSRGGADIQYF	TGCGCCAGCAGCCGCGGGGGCGCAGACATTCAGTACTTC
TRBD1	TRBV5-6	.	TRBJ1-6	CASPRADQDRGGSPLHF	TGTGCCAGCCCTAGAGCAGACCAGGACAGGGGAGGTTCACCCCTCCACTTT
.	TRBV19	few	TRBJ2-1	CASSPQREWAAKIEQFF	TGTGCCAGTAGTCCGCAGAGGGAGTGGGCAGCCAAAATCGAGCAGTTCTTC
.	TRBV7-9	.	TRBJ1-1	CASRSPGSNTEAFF	TGTGCCAGCAGATCGCCGGGATCGAACACTGAAGCTTTCTTT
TRBD1	TRBV29-1	.	TRBJ1-1	CSVKTTGGRFTEAFF	TGCAGCGTCAAAACGACAGGGGGTCGTTTCACTGAAGCTTTCTTT
TRBD2	TRBV6-4	.	TRBJ2-1	CASSESSGRVAYNEQFF	TGTGCCAGCAGTGAGTCTAGCGGGAGAGTCGCCTACAATGAGCAGTTCTTC
.	TRBV7-9	.	TRBJ1-1	CASSLAHRPNTEAFF	TGTGCCAGCAGCTTAGCGCACAGGCCGAACACTGAAGCTTTCTTT
TRBD2	TRBV6-5	.	TRBJ2-7	CASRPAGGAGYEQYF	TGTGCCAGCAGACCCGCGGGGGGCGCAGGGTACGAGCAGTACTTC
.	TRBV5-6	.	TRBJ2-5	CASSLAGGASGETQYF	TGTGCCAGCAGCTTGGCAGGCGGGGCTAGTGGGGAGACCCAGTACTTC